This T cell receptor (beta chain) was sequenced in a study of blood T cell repertoires in COVID-19. Study at large: Material from acute and convalescent COVID-19 was sourced from the United States, Italy and Spain. The analysed material was cDNA or gDNA that came from T cells, B-cell-depleted T cells, or PBMCs.

The CDR3 length is 16 residues. With V trimmed by 1 base and J by 3 bases, 7 bases remained unmatched. Germline V gene lookup returns CDR1 LNHNV and CDR2 YYDKDF (reference sequence). In the original workflow: Amplification with reference gene primers provided the estimates of nucleated cell counts. Repertoires were generated with immunoSEQ multiplex PCR, while TCRdb's copy carries only in-frame clones and drops some. That table furnishes V, J and clone size, whereas the DNA furnished D and trimming. The repertoire has about 120,000 clones, around nine tenths of them found once; the top ten carry more than 2%.

The sequence derives from a woman between 50 and 59 years old with acute or convalescent COVID-19. Sequenced input: peripheral blood. The chain couples TRBV15 to TRBJ1-2, with 8 bases matching TRBD1. The CDR3 DNA is TGTGCCACCAGCAGAGTTGGACAGGGTGGGGACTATGGCTACACCTTC. This gives the protein CATSRVGQGGDYGYTF.